The 16 T cell receptor beta chains below were found in one sample sequenced in a study of human CD4 T cells and Enterobacteriaceae. Some clones are missing from TCRdb's copy, which holds only in-frame ones; the method was immunoSEQ multiplex PCR. The table lists about 25,000 clones, around 80% of them singletons. The memory gate held CD4+ cells that were not CD45RA+CCR7+CD95- naive cells, over 95% pure. Sequences were obtained from memory CD4+ T cells from blood. The receptors originated from a human donor in good health.

This clone was seen once. The chain is built from TRBV4-1 and TRBJ2-3; D may be TRBD1 (5 bases). Germline CDR1 is MGHRA and CDR2 is YSYEKL. The ends were cut back, 6 bases at V and 2 bases at J, with 12 bases in the middle. This CDR3 comprises 14 residues. The CDR3 region is CASRTQGPTDTQYF. As DNA, the CDR3 is TGCGCCAGCAGGACCCAGGGCCCCACAGATACGCAGTATTTT.

V and J are TRBV7-3 and TRBJ2-7, with 9 bases aligning to TRBD1. V shed 3 bases and J 0 bases; nucleotides not matched to a gene: 3. This CDR3 spans 15 amino acids. Germline loops: CDR1 SGHTA, CDR2 FQGTGA. Here the CDR3 DNA reads TGTGCCAGCAGCTTCGGGGGACAGGGCTCCTACGAGCAGTACTTC. It yields the protein CASSFGGQGSYEQYF. The whole variable domain, filled in from reference TRBV7-3 and TRBJ2-7, reads GAGVSQTPSNKVTEKGKYVELRCDPISGHTALYWYRQSLGQGPEFLIYFQGTGAADDSGLPNDRFFAVRPEGSVSTLKIQRTERGDSAVYLCASSFGGQGSYEQYFGPGTRLTVT.

The chain has TRBV30 and TRBJ2-3; tentatively, D is TRBD1 (7 bases). Trimming left V 1 base short and J 4 bases short, with 15 bases between. Per the germline V gene, CDR1 is GTSNPN and CDR2 is SVGIG (reference sequence). The length of the CDR3 is 15 residues. The CDR3 nucleotides are TGTGCCTGGAGTGGTGGAGGGGGCCATCCAGATACGCAGTATTTT. Protein: CAWSGGGGHPDTQYF. The whole variable domain, remainder taken from reference TRBV30 and TRBJ2-3, is SQTIHQWPATLVQPVGSPLSLECTVEGTSNPNLYWYRQAAGRGLQLLFYSVGIGQISSEVPQNLSASRPQDRQFILSSKKLLLSDSGFYLCAWSGGGGHPDTQYFGPGTRLTVL.

This clone has just a few counts. The chain links TRBV7-9 to TRBJ2-2; 13 bases line up with TRBD2. Trimming removed 1 base from V and 9 bases from J; junction bases left unmatched: 5. Per germline, CDR1 SEHNR and CDR2 FQNEAQ (reference sequence). The CDR3 runs 16 residues. CDR3 amino acids: CASSLVGLAGDRELFF. The CDR3 DNA reads as TGTGCCAGCAGCTTAGTAGGACTAGCGGGGGATCGGGAGCTGTTTTTT.

This chain joins TRBV30 and TRBJ2-6; D is undetermined. The CDR3 has 12 amino acids. CDR1 is GTSNPN, CDR2 SVGIG, per germline (reference sequence). V lost 7 bases to trimming and J lost 4 bases, with 8 bases between them. CDR3 bases: TGTGCCTTAGGGTTCGGGGCCAACGTCCTGACTTTC. Amino acids: CALGFGANVLTF.

The chain carries TRBV5-6 and TRBJ1-1, with 9 bases fitting TRBD1. J was trimmed by 0 bases and V by 0 bases; bases with no gene match: 0. The CDR3 has 15 residues. Germline V gene sequence: CDR1 SGHDT, CDR2 YYEEEE. The CDR3 sequence is CASSLGDRVNTEAFF. As DNA, the CDR3 is TGTGCCAGCAGCTTGGGGGACAGGGTGAACACTGAAGCTTTCTTT.

The CDR3 region is CASSYQDRSGALHF. CDR3 coding DNA: TGTGCCAGCAGCTACCAGGACCGGTCGGGTGCCCTCCACTTT. The rearrangement uses TRBV5-6 and TRBJ1-6; no clear D. The CDR3 contains 14 residues. Trimming stripped 3 bases from V and 14 bases from J, with 18 bases between. Germline V gene sequence: CDR1 SGHDT, CDR2 YYEEEE.

In DNA, the CDR3 is TGTGCCAGCAGTTACGGGGGTAGTAGGACTGAAGCTTTCTTT. Amino acid sequence: CASSYGGSRTEAFF. The chain links TRBV6-5 to TRBJ1-1, with D tentatively TRBD1 (5 bases). There are 14 residues in the CDR3. Trimming took off 2 bases at V and 5 bases at J, with 12 bases between the two ends. In germline, CDR1 is MNHEY, CDR2 SVGAGI.

The chain carries TRBV11-2 and TRBJ2-1; 14 bases line up with TRBD2. J gave up 7 bases and V 5 bases, and 10 bases lay outside the gene matches. This CDR3 is 17 amino acids long. Germline V lookup: CDR1 SGHAT, CDR2 FQNNGV. In DNA, the CDR3 is TGTGCCAGCAGCCACTGGATCGGGACTAGCGGGAGAAATGAGCAGTTCTTC. Protein sequence: CASSHWIGTSGRNEQFF.

The V call is TRBV10-3, the J call TRBJ2-5; a weak D match, TRBD1 (6 bases). The J call may be wrong; the DNA end is better matched by TRBJ2-7. Germline V gives CDR1 ENHRY, CDR2 SYGVKD. The CDR3 spans 13 residues. The CDR3 spells CAISGTETYEQYF. CDR3 nucleotides: TGTGCCATCAGTGGGACAGAAACCTACGAGCAGTACTTC.

This clone occurred a few times. This rearrangement joins TRBV2 to TRBJ1-1, with D unresolved. The V end lost 1 base, the J end lost 8 bases, and 11 bases lay between the germline ends. This CDR3 region has 13 residues. In germline, CDR1 is SNHLY, CDR2 FYNNEI. CDR3 region: CASSEGGWQEAFF. CDR3 bases: TGTGCCAGCAGTGAAGGGGGATGGCAAGAAGCTTTCTTT.

The chain carries TRBV7-9 and TRBJ2-1; 12 nucleotides align to TRBD2. Germline values: CDR1 SEHNR, CDR2 FQNEAQ (reference sequence). There are 19 residues in the CDR3. J gave up 1 base and V 5 bases, and 12 bases lay outside the gene matches. In DNA form, the CDR3 reads TGTGCCAGCAGCCTCCTGGGGCTAGCGGGAGGGGGTTCCTACAATGAGCAGTTCTTC. This encodes CASSLLGLAGGGSYNEQFF.

The rearrangement joins TRBV2 to TRBJ2-1; D unresolved. Trimming left V 6 bases short and J 4 bases short, with 4 bases between. Per germline, CDR1 SNHLY and CDR2 FYNNEI. The CDR3 has 11 amino acids. CDR3 in amino acids: CASSEYNEQFF. Written as DNA, the CDR3 is TGTGCCAGCAGCGAGTACAATGAGCAGTTCTTC.

The J gene is TRBJ1-2, the V gene TRBV4-1; D not certain. CDR1 and CDR2 from the germline V gene are MGHRA and YSYEKL. V lost 2 bases and J lost 2, with 9 bases in between. The CDR3 spans 14 residues. The CDR3 loop reads CASSQTRLNYGYTF. CDR3 coding DNA: TGCGCCAGCAGCCAAACGCGGCTGAACTATGGCTACACCTTC.

This sequence joins TRBV5-1 and TRBJ2-5; the D gene is possibly TRBD1 (5 bases). Germline V gives CDR1 SGHRS, CDR2 YFSETQ. CDR3 length: 13 residues. Between the trimmed V and J ends, which lost 4 bases and 5 bases, there was a span of 12 bases. CDR3 residues: CASSSEAGETQYF. The CDR3 nucleotides read TGCGCCAGCAGCAGCGAGGCAGGGGAGACCCAGTACTTC.

The rearrangement links TRBV30 to TRBJ2-3; TRBD2 is a possible D gene (6 bases). The V end was cut by 2 bases, the J end by 0 bases, with 15 bases between. This CDR3 is built from 16 residues. Germline V CDR1 and CDR2: GTSNPN, SVGIG (reference sequence). The CDR3 sequence: CAWSPALALSTDTQYF. The DNA for the CDR3 is TGTGCCTGGAGTCCGGCACTAGCCCTGAGCACAGATACGCAGTATTTT.